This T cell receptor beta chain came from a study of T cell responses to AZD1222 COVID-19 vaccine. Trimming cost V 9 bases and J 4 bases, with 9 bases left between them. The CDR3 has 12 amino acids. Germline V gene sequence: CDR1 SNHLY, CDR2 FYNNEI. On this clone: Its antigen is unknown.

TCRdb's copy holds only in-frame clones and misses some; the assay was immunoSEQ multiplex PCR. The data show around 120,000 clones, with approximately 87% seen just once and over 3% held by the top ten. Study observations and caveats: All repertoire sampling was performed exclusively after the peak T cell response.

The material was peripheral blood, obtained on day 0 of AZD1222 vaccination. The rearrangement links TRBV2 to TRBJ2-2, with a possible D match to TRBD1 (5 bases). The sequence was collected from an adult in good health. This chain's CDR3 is CARSRATGELFF. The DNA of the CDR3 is TGTGCCAGGAGCAGGGCCACCGGGGAGCTGTTTTTT.